Listed here is a single T cell receptor beta chain. This clone's antigen is unknown. No base quality values were provided; no much bigger clone lies one nucleotide off. The time point label for this specimen denotes: resected brain tissue, or blood drawn just prior to surgery. The surgery cases with the highest brain T cell transcript signatures were chosen for TCR beta chain sequencing of brain tissue, and also of blood when blood was available. Before surgery, patients had received at least one anti-epileptic drug. The TCR-sequenced patients were children whose drug-resistant epilepsy was caused by tuberous sclerosis complex, focal cortical dysplasia, Rasmussen encephalitis or hemimegalencephaly. Blood samples were drawn just before the epilepsy surgery. The Monarch genomic DNA purification kit was used to extract bulk genomic DNA from unsorted brain tissue and from whole blood. Trimming removed 5 bases from V and 0 bases from J; the gene matches leave 9 bases unexplained. From a lookup of the germline V gene (reference sequence), CDR1 and CDR2 are SEHNR and FQNEAQ. Spanning cysteine to phenylalanine, the CDR3 consists of 19 amino acids. Just CDR3 DNA is preserved here, 57 bases in frame from base 1.

The data were obtained in a study of brain T cells in children with intractable seizures (dated by TCRdb to 2020 to 2023). As for the study more broadly: As a first screen for immune gene transcripts, resected brain tissue from about 58 pediatric epilepsy surgery cases was run on a NanoString immunology panel. Of the roughly 12 selected surgery cases, pre-surgery blood was also sequenced for eight, so four had brain tissue only.

Findings and caveats that apply to the study as a whole: Viral specificity was inferred solely from CDR3 sequence similarity, and the HCMV serostatus of the patients was not known. Because sequencing depth differed between pre- and post-surgery blood, the absence of clones from the pre-surgery sample may reflect undersampling.

The immunoSEQ assay was used to generate TCR beta chain sequences from genomic DNA. In the authors' own workflow: Any CDR3 sequence that did not begin with the conserved framework cysteine at position 104 was removed by hand. To get clonality, the normalized Shannon's Diversity Index was subtracted from one, giving values from 0 (maximal diversity) to 1 (oligoclonal). Differences in the frequency of the same CDR3 between samples, such as brain versus blood, were assessed with chi-squared comparison-of-proportions tests. Public clonotypes were found by searching immuneACCESS, and the VDJdb browser was used to assess similarity to known antiviral clonotypes. Here the immuneACCESS table is served through TCRdb, limited to in-frame sequences with V and J called. Missing clones are a known gap in these copies; in checked studies unresolved V genes cover under half, and the rest lacks a known reason. V and J calls plus clone size are reproduced from that table; the DNA served to infer D and trimming. Across this sample there are 60,000 to 65,000 clones, with approximately 94% seen only once. The top ten clones comprise approximately 0.38% of the sample.

The receptor was isolated from a boy less than two years old with focal cortical dysplasia and intractable seizures. Here the chain combines TRBV7-9 and TRBJ2-1, with 14 central nucleotides matching TRBD2. The specimen was peripheral blood, collected at surgery. The DNA reads as follows: TGTGCCAGCAGCCCCCCGACTAGCGGGGGGGCTAGCTCCTACAATGAGCAGTTCTTC. This codes for CASSPPTSGGASSYNEQFF.